A single sample is the source of the 29 T cell receptor beta chains below, sequenced in a study of blood T cells in healthy people across ages. A second about 6 to 11 cycle PCR used barcoded and J-beta primers. MiXCR, run by TCRdb on the 5' RACE reads, gives a single entry per CDR3 protein. The table records around 1,000,000 distinct CDR3 sequences, approximately 25% of them present only once. These same records also appear under a second study, on T cells of mothers and their children.

The sample consisted of blood. The receptors were gathered from a girl aged 2-10 years in good health.

A few counts support this clonotype. The V gene is TRBV7-2, the J gene TRBJ1-1; 7 nucleotides agree with TRBD1. CDR3 length: 12 amino acids. V was pared by 2 bases and J by 9 bases, with 3 bases of the junction left unmatched. Looked up from germline, CDR1 is SGHTA and CDR2 is FQGNSA. CDR3 region: CASSLRGQQAFF. The CDR3 DNA follows: TGTGCCAGCAGCTTAAGGGGACAGCAAGCTTTCTTT.

As concerns this clonotype: Possible read error: a much larger clone is one base away. V is TRBV5-6 and J is TRBJ1-1; D may be TRBD1 (5 bases). The germline V gene has CDR1 SGHDT and CDR2 YYEEEE. This CDR3 region has 13 residues. The CDR3, as DNA: TGTGCCGGCAGCGCCGACAGAAACACTGAAGCTTTCTTT. Translated: CAGSADRNTEAFF.

This clonotype was counted a few times. The V and J genes are TRBV7-2 and TRBJ2-7; D is possibly TRBD1 (6 bases). The CDR3 extends over 14 amino acids. The V gene's germline CDR1 is SGHTA and CDR2 FQGNSA. V lost 5 bases to trimming and J lost 2 bases, with 13 bases between them. The CDR3 sequence: CASSPQGTPYEQYF. CDR3 DNA: TGTGCCAGCAGCCCTCAGGGGACCCCCTACGAGCAGTACTTC. Drawing the rest from reference TRBV7-2 and TRBJ2-7, the complete variable domain is GAGVSQSPSNKVTEKGKDVELRCDPISGHTALYWYRQSLGQGLEFLIYFQGNSAPDKSGLPSDRFSAERTGGSVSTLTIQRTQQEDSAVYLCASSPQGTPYEQYFGPGTRLTVT.

This clonotype was detected only a few times. The chain links TRBV7-9 to TRBJ1-2, with D possibly being TRBD1 (6 bases). V gave up 4 bases and J gave up 2 bases, with 14 bases separating them. The CDR3 is 15 amino acids. CDR1 is SEHNR and CDR2 is FQNEAQ in the germline V gene (reference sequence). The CDR3 DNA sequence: TGTGCCAGCAGCTCGCGGACAGTCCCAAACTATGGCTACACCTTC. It translates to CASSSRTVPNYGYTF.

This clonotype occurred a few times. The V gene is TRBV3-1, the J gene TRBJ1-4, with 7 bases matching TRBD1. This CDR3 region has 14 residues. The germline CDR1 and CDR2 sequences are LGHDT and YNNKEL (reference sequence). V lost 6 bases to trimming and J lost 9 bases; unmatched junction nucleotides: 10. DNA for the CDR3: TGTGCCAGCAGTCGACAGGGCTCAAATAAAAAACTGTTTTTT. Protein product: CASSRQGSNKKLFF.

There are a few counts of this clonotype. The chain has TRBV6-6 and TRBJ1-1; no reliable D call. Trimming left V 0 bases short and J 5 bases short, with 7 bases between. This CDR3 comprises 13 residues. The germline gives CDR1 MNHNY, CDR2 SVGAGI (reference sequence). Here the CDR3 DNA reads TGTGCCAGCAGTTACTCGTTTCAGACTGAAGCTTTCTTT. Its translation is CASSYSFQTEAFF.

This clonotype was detected a few times. The chain is built from TRBV7-9 and TRBJ2-7; D is unresolved. Deletions cut 8 bases from V and 3 bases from J, with 11 bases between. Per the germline V gene, CDR1 is SEHNR and CDR2 is FQNEAQ (reference sequence). This CDR3 spans 12 amino acids. The CDR3 coding sequence is TGTGCCAGCCTGGATGTTGGCTACGAGCAGTACTTC. It is translated as CASLDVGYEQYF.

This clonotype showed up just a few times. Because it lacks the conserved phenylalanine or tryptophan at the end, this CDR3 is likely a read error. It is unclear where the CDR3 begins or ends on the DNA, so no DNA is shown, and the CDR3 is as TCRdb lists it. CDR3 region: CASSLPSGGLV. The chain links TRBV7-3 to TRBJ2-1; the table's D call of TRBD2 was not tested on the DNA. Inclusive of both ends, the CDR3 amounts to 11 amino acids. Germline assignment: CDR1 SGHTA and CDR2 FQGTGA.

This clonotype came up a few times. The chain recombines TRBV27 with TRBJ1-1; D is unresolved. This CDR3 has 13 residues. The germline gives CDR1 MNHEY, CDR2 SMNVEV (reference sequence). Trimming removed 7 bases at V and 2 bases at J, with 11 bases between. The CDR3 nucleotides read TGTGCCAGCATCGGGCCATTCAACACTGAAGCTTTCTTT. As protein: CASIGPFNTEAFF.

The chain employs TRBV20-1 and TRBJ2-1; no definite D call. CDR1 is DFQATT and CDR2 is SNEGSKA in the germline V gene (reference sequence). The CDR3 is made up of 12 amino acids. The V end was cut by 5 bases, the J end by 1 base, with 6 bases between. CDR3 sequence reads: CSAFGSYNEQFF. In DNA, the CDR3 is TGCAGTGCTTTTGGGTCCTACAATGAGCAGTTCTTC.

V is TRBV7-2 and J is TRBJ2-2; D possibly matches TRBD1 or TRBD2 (5 bases each). Germline V lookup: CDR1 SGHTA, CDR2 FQGNSA. The V end was cut by 2 bases, the J end by 7 bases, with 8 bases between. This CDR3 has 13 residues. As DNA, the CDR3 is TGTGCCAGCAGCTTAAAGGGGAGCGGGGAGCTGTTTTTT. This sequence encodes CASSLKGSGELFF. Together with reference TRBV7-2 and TRBJ2-2, the CDR3 gives the full variable domain: GAGVSQSPSNKVTEKGKDVELRCDPISGHTALYWYRQSLGQGLEFLIYFQGNSAPDKSGLPSDRFSAERTGGSVSTLTIQRTQQEDSAVYLCASSLKGSGELFFGEGSRLTVL.

The genes are TRBV11-1 and TRBJ2-1; 8 nucleotides agree with TRBD2. Unmatched junction bases numbered 5, after V lost 5 bases and J lost 5 bases. The germline CDR1 and CDR2 sequences are SGHAT and FQDESV (reference sequence). This CDR3 has 14 amino acids. The CDR3 DNA reads TGTGCCAGCAGCACCAGCGGGGGAGACAATGAGCAGTTCTTC. It is translated as CASSTSGGDNEQFF.

This clonotype was found a few times. The V and J genes are TRBV29-1 and TRBJ2-1, with D tentatively TRBD2 (6 bases). Per the germline V gene, CDR1 is SQVTM and CDR2 is ANQGSEA. The CDR3 is 14 amino acids. The V end was cut by 1 base, the J end by 4 bases, with 11 bases between. CDR3 sequence reads: CSVEGRGSYNEQFF. For the CDR3, the DNA is TGCAGCGTTGAAGGACGGGGGAGTTACAATGAGCAGTTCTTC.

This clonotype was recorded a few times. J is TRBJ2-5 and V is TRBV29-1; 8 bases map to TRBD2. Trimming took 5 bases from V and 4 from J; bases not matched to a gene: 9. The V gene's germline CDR1 is SQVTM and CDR2 ANQGSEA. The CDR3 loop spans 14 amino acids. As DNA, the CDR3 is TGCAGCGTTAACCCGGGACTAGAAAGAGAGACCCAGTACTTC. Its translation is CSVNPGLERETQYF.

A remark on this clonotype: A read error may produce the germline difference seen at one junction end. CDR3 loop: CTSSLLGPSYEQYF. The CDR3, as DNA: TGTACCAGCAGCTTGCTAGGCCCCTCCTACGAGCAGTACTTC. The gene calls are TRBV7-9 and TRBJ2-7, with D unresolved. Germline loops: CDR1 SEHNR, CDR2 FQNEAQ (reference sequence). The CDR3 runs 14 residues.

This clonotype was observed many times. This rearrangement joins TRBV20-1 to TRBJ2-5; D call uncertain. Per germline, CDR1 DFQATT and CDR2 SNEGSKA (reference sequence). V lost 3 bases, J lost 2 bases, and 7 bases lay in between. The CDR3 has 12 amino acids. Here the CDR3 reads CSARGGQETQYF. CDR3 bases: TGCAGTGCTAGGGGTGGGCAAGAGACCCAGTACTTC.

This clonotype has only a few counts. The V gene is TRBV20-1, the J gene TRBJ1-1; tentatively, D is TRBD1 (5 bases). V was trimmed by 3 bases and J by 6 bases, leaving 8 bases between them. The V gene's germline CDR1 is DFQATT and CDR2 SNEGSKA (reference sequence). The CDR3 runs to 11 residues. The CDR3 is CSASWGPEAFF. The CDR3 DNA reads TGCAGTGCTAGTTGGGGCCCTGAAGCTTTCTTT.

Only a few counts were recorded for this clonotype. V and J are TRBV7-9 and TRBJ2-2; 9 bases line up with TRBD1. The CDR3 sequence is 15 residues long. Germline CDR1 reads SEHNR; CDR2 reads FQNEAQ (reference sequence). Germline trimming cut 11 bases from V and 6 bases from J; bases unmatched to any gene: 13. The CDR3 spells CALFPGTGRSGELFF. Written as DNA, the CDR3 is TGTGCCTTATTTCCCGGGACAGGGAGGTCCGGGGAGCTGTTTTTT.

The chain's CDR3 is CSHSRVTPYEQYF. In DNA form, the CDR3 reads TGCAGCCATTCGAGAGTCACACCATACGAGCAGTACTTC. The chain links TRBV20-1 to TRBJ2-5; D gene ambiguous. The end of the DNA fits TRBJ2-7 better, so the J call may be wrong. Per germline, CDR1 DFQATT and CDR2 SNEGSKA (reference sequence). The length of the CDR3 is 13 residues.

This clonotype was recorded a few times. The chain has TRBV20-1 and TRBJ1-2; TRBD1 is a possible D gene (5 bases). Germline loops: CDR1 DFQATT, CDR2 SNEGSKA (reference sequence). This CDR3 contains 13 residues. V was cut by 6 bases and J by 4 bases, with 15 bases left in between. CDR3 in DNA: TGCAGTGCCCTGCGGGGGAACGGCTATGGCTACACCTTC. Its protein is CSALRGNGYGYTF.

The chain couples TRBV3-1 to TRBJ2-7; D might be TRBD1 or TRBD2, each matching 5 bases. There are 13 residues in the CDR3. Germline V lookup: CDR1 LGHDT, CDR2 YNNKEL (reference sequence). The V and J ends lost 10 bases and 4 bases respectively, with 17 bases between them. CDR3 region: CANRRGNSYEQYF. For the CDR3, the DNA is TGTGCCAACAGGAGAGGGAATTCGTACGAGCAGTACTTC.

The chain links TRBV7-2 to TRBJ2-1, with 9 bases aligning to TRBD1. The length of the CDR3 is 15 residues. V shed 5 bases and J 4 bases; nucleotides not matched to a gene: 6. The germline CDR1 and CDR2 sequences are SGHTA and FQGNSA. DNA for the CDR3: TGTGCCAGCAGCGGACAGGGGAGCGAATACAATGAGCAGTTCTTC. It translates to CASSGQGSEYNEQFF.

In its sample, this clonotype was seen a few times. The chain links TRBV29-1 to TRBJ1-2, with D tentatively TRBD1 (6 bases). Trimming removed 3 bases from V and 2 bases from J, with 13 bases in between. The germline CDR1 and CDR2 sequences are SQVTM and ANQGSEA. This CDR3 has 14 amino acids. The CDR3 is CSVDTGLGNYGYTF. The CDR3, as DNA: TGCAGCGTTGATACAGGGTTAGGGAACTATGGCTACACCTTC.

This clonotype was recorded a few times. The chain joins TRBV6-6 to TRBJ2-5; possible D gene TRBD1, 5 bases. Germline V gene sequence: CDR1 MNHNY, CDR2 SVGAGI (reference sequence). V dropped 6 bases and J dropped 5 bases, with 16 bases sitting between them. The CDR3 totals 14 residues. The CDR3 DNA follows: TGTGCCAGCAGACTAATGGGGCAATCCGAGACCCAGTACTTC. This gives the protein CASRLMGQSETQYF.

The chain joins TRBV20-1 to TRBJ2-1; D possibly matches TRBD1 or TRBD2 (5 bases each). The CDR3 is made up of 17 amino acids. CDR1 and CDR2 (germline): DFQATT, SNEGSKA (reference sequence). V lost 0 bases and J lost 9, with 24 bases in between. Written as DNA, the CDR3 is TGCAGTGCTAGAGATTTTAGAGAGGGGAGAGGTCTGCTTGAGCAGTTCTTC. This codes for CSARDFREGRGLLEQFF.

The rearrangement uses TRBV9 and TRBJ1-2, with D possibly TRBD1 on 6 matching bases. CDR3 length: 17 residues. Trimming shortened V by 0 bases and J by 7 bases, and 22 bases separated the two germline ends. The germline V gene encodes CDR1 SGDLS and CDR2 YYNGEE. The CDR3 is CASSVEGGRGALRGYTF. CDR3 bases: TGTGCCAGCAGCGTAGAGGGCGGCAGGGGAGCGCTCCGTGGCTACACCTTC.

V gene TRBV19 combines with J gene TRBJ2-5; D possibly matches TRBD1 or TRBD2 (5 bases each). The CDR3 is 15 amino acids. Germline loops: CDR1 LNHDA, CDR2 SQIVND (reference sequence). Trimming left V 5 bases short and J 3 bases short, with 16 bases between. CDR3 coding DNA: TGTGCCAGTAGTGCCGGTATTCGAGGGGAAGAGACCCAGTACTTC. This encodes CASSAGIRGEETQYF.

The chain joins TRBV6-1 to TRBJ1-2; D is uncertain. Germline V gives CDR1 MNHNS, CDR2 SASEGT. This CDR3 contains 13 residues. Trimming took 9 bases from V and 4 from J, leaving 15 bases between them. The CDR3 here is CASILTLVYGYTF. DNA of the CDR3: TGTGCCAGTATCTTGACACTTGTCTATGGCTACACCTTC.

The chain recombines TRBV7-6 with TRBJ1-2, with 8 bases fitting TRBD1. With V trimmed by 2 bases and J by 11 bases, 4 bases remained unmatched. The V gene's germline CDR1 is SGHVS and CDR2 FNYEAQ. The CDR3 is 12 amino acids. CDR3 in amino acids: CASSLHRGTYTF. The CDR3 nucleotides are TGTGCCAGCAGCTTACACAGGGGGACTTACACCTTC. Full variable domain (outside the CDR3, taken from reference TRBV7-6 and TRBJ1-2): GAGVSQSPRYKVTKRGQDVALRCDPISGHVSLYWYRQALGQGPEFLTYFNYEAQQDKSGLPNDRFSAERPEGSISTLTIQRTEQRDSAMYRCASSLHRGTYTFGSGTRLTVV.